What follows describes a single T cell receptor (beta chain). This specimen belongs to a study of shared clonotypes between healthy human individuals. The germline V gene encodes CDR1 SGHRS and CDR2 YFSETQ. Trimming removed 3 bases from V and 4 bases from J, with 13 bases in between. The CDR3 length is 14 residues. This table comes from immunoSEQ multiplex PCR, and its TCRdb copy is limited to in-frame clones, with some not included. The sample contains 190,000 or so clones, 65% to 70% of which appear only once. The chain combines TRBV5-1 with TRBJ1-1, with D hard to call. The sample was memory CD4+ T cells sorted from blood. Subset denoted: CD45RA-negative fraction. The origin of this receptor is a man aged 30-40 years in good health. Here the CDR3 DNA reads TGCGCCAGCAGCTCAAGCCTGGAGGGCACTGAAGCTTTCTTT. Its translation: CASSSSLEGTEAFF.